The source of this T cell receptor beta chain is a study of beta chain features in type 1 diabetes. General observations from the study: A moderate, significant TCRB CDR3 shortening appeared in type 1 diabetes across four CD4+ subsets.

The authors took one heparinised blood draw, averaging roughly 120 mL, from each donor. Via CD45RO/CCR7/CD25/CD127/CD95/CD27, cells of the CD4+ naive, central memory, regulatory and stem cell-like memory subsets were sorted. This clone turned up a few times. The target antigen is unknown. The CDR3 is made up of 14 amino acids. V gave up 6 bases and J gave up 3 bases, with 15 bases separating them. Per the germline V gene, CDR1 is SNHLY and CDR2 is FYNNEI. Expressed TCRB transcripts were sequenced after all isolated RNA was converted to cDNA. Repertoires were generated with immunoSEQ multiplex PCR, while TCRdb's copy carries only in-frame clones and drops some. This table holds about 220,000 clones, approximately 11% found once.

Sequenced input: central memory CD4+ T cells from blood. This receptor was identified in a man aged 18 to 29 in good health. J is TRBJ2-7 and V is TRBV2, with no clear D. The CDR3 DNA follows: TGTGCCAGCAGCCTATTTGGAAGCCTCTACGAGCAGTACTTC. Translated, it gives CASSLFGSLYEQYF.